The present T cell receptor (beta chain) was sequenced within a study of breast tumors, draining lymph nodes, adjacent tissues. MiXCR was run by TCRdb on the multiplex PCR reads, yielding one entry per CDR3 protein. The data show roughly 120,000 distinct CDR3 sequences, just under 20% seen once. This clonotype has ten or more counts. The antigen is not known. Study-wide results and caveats: Tumor repertoires ranked between lymph nodes and nontumor tissue in diversity, with V and J gene preferences. Luminal-like breast cancer showed significantly greater tumor-nontumor repertoire similarity than basal-like breast cancer did. Findings are consistent with lymph node origin and intratumoral expansion of most tumor T cells.

Axillary draining lymph nodes of breast cancer patients supplied the node samples. What was sequenced was axillary lymph node tissue. The receptor's source is a female donor with breast cancer. Some clones in this sample may be carry-over from other donors' samples.

The CDR3 is CASSILPQPVYGYTF. The CDR3 coding sequence is TGCGCCAGCAGCATTCTTCCACAGCCCGTCTATGGCTACACCTTC. The V gene is TRBV5-1, the J gene TRBJ1-2; D is unclear. The germline V and J ends were trimmed by 4 bases and 4 bases, with 17 bases remaining between them. Germline CDR1 is SGHRS and CDR2 is YFSETQ. The CDR3 runs to 15 residues.